This T cell receptor beta chain was recovered during a study of cytomegalovirus exposure and HLA in healthy donors. Findings and limits, study-wide: Later analysis associated a missense DCLRE1C variant with TCR beta V- and J-gene trimming.

Vbeta (60) and Jbeta (13) primers were used in the PCR. As originally analysed: A later analysis counted 70 million to 85 million unique TCR beta chains, 9.5 million to 13 million shared. Repertoires were generated with immunoSEQ multiplex PCR, while TCRdb's copy carries only in-frame clones and drops some. The DNA gave D and trimming, while V, J and clone size come from that table. The sample holds around 300,000 clones, roughly 90% seen once. The CDR3 totals 19 residues. The germline V gene encodes CDR1 KGHSH and CDR2 LQKENI. Concerning this clone: The antigen is unknown. One junction end does not reproduce the germline sequence, and a read error may be involved.

Material for sequencing was PBMCs. The chain employs TRBV18 and TRBJ2-7; 13 nucleotides match TRBD2. The receptor comes from a woman in her late teens or twenties in good health and CMV-seronegative. CDR3 loop: CASPPPTSGGFLSSYEQYF. CDR3 DNA sequence: TGTGCCAGCCCACCACCGACTAGCGGGGGGTTCCTAAGCTCCTACGAGCAGTACTTC. The full variable domain, its missing parts supplied by reference TRBV18 and TRBJ2-7, is NAGVMQNPRHLVRRRGQEARLRCSPMKGHSHVYWYRQLPEEGLKFMVYLQKENIIDESGMPKERFSAEFPKEGPSILRIQQVVRGDSAAYFCASPPPTSGGFLSSYEQYFGPGTRLTVT.